Below are 32 T cell receptor beta chains sequenced from a single sample in a study of blood T cell repertoires in COVID-19. The data were produced by immunoSEQ multiplex PCR, yet TCRdb's version contains in-frame clones alone and is incomplete. The sample has 300,000 to 400,000 clones; about nine tenths are singletons. Sample: peripheral blood. Receptors originate from a man aged 25-45 years with COVID-19, enrolled during active disease.

V gene TRBV6-1 combines with J gene TRBJ2-7; TRBD2 is a possible D gene (6 bases). The germline gives CDR1 MNHNS, CDR2 SASEGT. V was clipped by 4 bases and J by 2 bases, with 12 bases between them. The CDR3 length is 14 residues. The CDR3 here is CASSGASETYEQYF. As DNA, the CDR3 is TGTGCCAGCAGTGGAGCTAGCGAGACCTACGAGCAGTACTTC.

The genes are TRBV6-6 and TRBJ1-2; the match to TRBD1 covers 9 bases. J lost 3 bases, V lost 5 bases, and 7 bases had no gene match. This CDR3 is built from 15 residues. Germline V lookup: CDR1 MNHNY, CDR2 SVGAGI (reference sequence). The CDR3 nucleotides are TGTGCCAGCAGTATCCTCGGGACAGGGTACTATGGCTACACCTTC. The encoded protein is CASSILGTGYYGYTF.

The chain carries TRBV11-2 and TRBJ1-4, with TRBD1 as a possible D gene (6 bases). CDR3 size: 13 residues. Germline V gives CDR1 SGHAT, CDR2 FQNNGV. V was pared by 2 bases and J by 8 bases, with 9 bases between. The CDR3 DNA reads as TGTGCCAGCAGCTTACAGGGGCGGGAAAAACTGTTTTTT. Its protein product is CASSLQGREKLFF.

The V gene is TRBV9, the J gene TRBJ1-5, with D uncertain. V was cut by 0 bases and J by 0 bases, with 4 bases left in between. Germline loops: CDR1 SGDLS, CDR2 YYNGEE. The CDR3 consists of 14 residues. CDR3 bases: TGTGCCAGCAGCGTAGGGCATAGCAATCAGCCCCAGCATTTT. This sequence encodes CASSVGHSNQPQHF. Full variable domain (rest looked up from reference TRBV9 and TRBJ1-5): DSGVTQTPKHLITATGQRVTLRCSPRSGDLSVYWYQQSLDQGLQFLIQYYNGEERAKGNILERFSAQQFPDLHSELNLSSLELGDSALYFCASSVGHSNQPQHFGDGTRLSIL.

This clone turned up a few times. The chain carries TRBV9 and TRBJ1-1, with D perhaps TRBD1 (5 bases). Looked up from germline, CDR1 is SGDLS and CDR2 is YYNGEE. V lost 2 bases, J lost 2 bases, and 7 bases lay in between. The CDR3 spans 13 residues. DNA for the CDR3: TGTGCCAGCAGCGTCGACAGTAACACTGAAGCTTTCTTT. It is translated as CASSVDSNTEAFF.

The J gene is TRBJ2-3, the V gene TRBV11-2; TRBD2 might be the D (5 bases). Per germline, CDR1 SGHAT and CDR2 FQNNGV. With 0 bases removed from V and 2 bases from J, the gap between germline ends came to 6 bases. The CDR3 is 14 amino acids. In DNA, the CDR3 is TGTGCCAGCAGCTTAGATCGGGACACAGATACGCAGTATTTT. It translates to CASSLDRDTDTQYF.

This clone was detected once. The chain couples TRBV7-2 to TRBJ2-3; maybe TRBD2 (6 bases). The V and J ends lost 5 bases and 5 bases respectively, with 14 bases between them. CDR3 length: 14 amino acids. Per the germline V gene, CDR1 is SGHTA and CDR2 is FQGNSA. The CDR3 is CASSRDWQGDTQYF. As DNA, the CDR3 is TGTGCCAGCAGCCGGGACTGGCAGGGAGATACGCAGTATTTT.

This clone was seen once. The V and J genes are TRBV7-8 and TRBJ2-3, with 9 bases matching TRBD2. Germline assignment: CDR1 SGHVS and CDR2 FQNEAQ. The CDR3 runs 17 residues. J lost 2 bases, V lost 1 base, and 7 bases had no gene match. The CDR3 DNA reads TGTGCCAGCAGCTTAGGTCCTAGCGGGACGGACACAGATACGCAGTATTTT. Protein product: CASSLGPSGTDTDTQYF.

This clone has a single count. One end of the junction fails to match germline, which may point to a read error. The chain combines TRBV29-1 with TRBJ2-7, with TRBD1 matching 11 bases. In germline, CDR1 is SQVTM, CDR2 ANQGSEA. This CDR3 has 15 amino acids. The CDR3 nucleotides read TGCAGCGTTGAAGATGCCGGGACAGGGGGAGGCGAGCAGTATTTC. Its protein is CSVEDAGTGGGEQYF.

This chain uses TRBV27 with TRBJ1-1; D is perhaps TRBD1 (5 bases). V lost 6 bases, J lost 1 base, and 9 bases lay in between. Germline V gene lookup returns CDR1 MNHEY and CDR2 SMNVEV (reference sequence). This CDR3 is 13 amino acids long. The CDR3 loop is CASSTGWNTEAFF. The CDR3 DNA reads TGTGCCAGCAGCACAGGCTGGAACACTGAAGCTTTCTTT.

This clone has just one count. The chain couples TRBV15 to TRBJ2-3; tentative D call: TRBD2 (5 bases). Germline-derived CDR1 and CDR2 are LNHNV and YYDKDF (reference sequence). There are 14 residues in the CDR3. V shed 5 bases and J shed 1 base, with 10 bases lying between them. The CDR3: CATSGGRRTDTQYF. DNA of the CDR3: TGTGCCACCAGCGGCGGGCGTCGCACAGATACGCAGTATTTT.

This clone was counted between two and nine times. CDR3 coding DNA: TGTGCCAGCAGCGTAGGGGAGGGCCCCAACTCACCCCTCCACTTT. It is translated as CASSVGEGPNSPLHF. The rearrangement uses TRBV9 and TRBJ1-6; D uncertain. CDR1 is SGDLS, CDR2 YYNGEE, per germline. This CDR3 is built from 15 residues. V was trimmed by 0 bases and J by 10 bases, leaving 14 bases between them. The full variable domain, with the rest looked up from reference TRBV9 and TRBJ1-6, is DSGVTQTPKHLITATGQRVTLRCSPRSGDLSVYWYQQSLDQGLQFLIQYYNGEERAKGNILERFSAQQFPDLHSELNLSSLELGDSALYFCASSVGEGPNSPLHFGNGTRLTVT.

This clone was found a few times. The chain has TRBV10-3 and TRBJ1-5, with 8 bases aligning to TRBD1. Germline-derived CDR1 and CDR2 are ENHRY and SYGVKD. Trimming took 6 bases from V and 11 from J; bases not matched to a gene: 21. The CDR3 is made up of 17 amino acids. The CDR3 sequence is CAISDTIDRGRPGAQHF. Written as DNA, the CDR3 is TGTGCCATCAGCGATACAATAGACAGGGGCCGCCCGGGGGCCCAGCATTTT.

This rearrangement joins TRBV5-1 to TRBJ2-3, with D maybe TRBD2 (6 bases). The V end was cut by 0 bases, the J end by 0 bases, with 8 bases between. The CDR3 is 15 amino acids. Looked up from germline, CDR1 is SGHRS and CDR2 is YFSETQ. The chain's CDR3 is CASSLGLDSTDTQYF. The DNA for the CDR3 is TGCGCCAGCAGCTTGGGACTAGACAGCACAGATACGCAGTATTTT.

The chain joins TRBV4-1 to TRBJ1-1; TRBD1 matches 9 bases. The CDR3 is 17 amino acids. Germline values: CDR1 MGHRA, CDR2 YSYEKL. With 0 bases clipped from V and 6 bases from J, the junction kept 11 bases outside the gene matches. CDR3 residues: CASSQDLGQGGDAEAFF. The CDR3 DNA reads as TGCGCCAGCAGCCAAGATCTGGGACAGGGAGGAGATGCTGAAGCTTTCTTT.

The rearrangement joins TRBV6-2 or TRBV6-3 to TRBJ2-2; TRBD1 aligns across 7 bases. The CDR3 contains 16 residues. V trimming: 5 bases; J trimming: 1 base; junction bases outside the gene matches: 7. Germline values: CDR1 MNHEY, CDR2 SVGEGT. The CDR3 nucleotides are TGTGCCAGCAGTACTCAGGGGGTGGGGAACACCGGGGAGCTGTTTTTT. Translation: CASSTQGVGNTGELFF.

The chain recombines TRBV6-2 or TRBV6-3 with TRBJ2-5; 9 positions match TRBD1. J gave up 4 bases and V 6 bases, and 9 bases lay outside the gene matches. Germline CDR1 and CDR2: MNHEY and SVGEGT. This CDR3 comprises 15 residues. CDR3 in DNA: TGTGCCAGCAGCCGGCGGGACAGGGAAGGAGAGACCCAGTACTTC. Its protein product is CASSRRDREGETQYF.

This chain joins TRBV23-1 and TRBJ2-5; 9 bases fit TRBD1. TRBV23-1 is an open reading frame, and its role is uncertain. This CDR3 has 19 amino acids. Trimming took 1 base from V and 2 from J; bases not matched to a gene: 14. The CDR3, as DNA: TGCGCCAGCAGTCAATATTCCGGGACAGGGAGAGAAACTCAAGAGACCCAGTACTTC. The encoded protein is CASSQYSGTGRETQETQYF.

J is TRBJ2-7 and V is TRBV29-1; the D is unclear. The CDR3 is 11 residues long. Looked up from germline, CDR1 is SQVTM and CDR2 is ANQGSEA. Trimming shortened V by 3 bases and J by 3 bases, and 6 bases separated the two germline ends. This chain's CDR3 is CSVDQDYEQYF. The CDR3 DNA reads TGCAGCGTTGATCAGGACTACGAGCAGTACTTC.

The chain uses TRBV5-1 and TRBJ2-5; no firm D call. CDR3 size: 15 residues. The germline V and J ends were trimmed by 4 bases and 5 bases, with 18 bases remaining between them. Germline V CDR1 and CDR2: SGHRS, YFSETQ. The CDR3 reads CASSPLPADRETQYF. The CDR3 region has the DNA TGCGCCAGCAGCCCCCTCCCTGCGGATCGGGAGACCCAGTACTTC.

This clone was observed a handful of times. The chain links TRBV28 to TRBJ1-6, with D maybe TRBD1 (6 bases). Trimming pared 7 bases from V and 4 bases from J, leaving 14 bases between. The CDR3 contains 15 residues. In germline, CDR1 is MDHEN, CDR2 SYDVKM. This CDR3 reads CASKVPDSYNSPLHF. DNA for the CDR3: TGTGCCAGCAAAGTGCCGGACAGTTATAATTCACCCCTCCACTTT.

The J gene is TRBJ2-6, the V gene TRBV24-1; D is possibly TRBD1 (5 bases). Germline loops: CDR1 KGHDR, CDR2 SFDVKD. The CDR3 is 20 amino acids. Trimming left V 0 bases short and J 0 bases short, with 17 bases between. For the CDR3, the DNA is TGTGCCACCAGTGATTTGGTGCCCAGGGTTATCATCTCTGGGGCCAACGTCCTGACTTTC. It translates to CATSDLVPRVIISGANVLTF.

The gene calls are TRBV18 and TRBJ1-2, with TRBD1 matching 12 bases. Germline V lookup: CDR1 KGHSH, CDR2 LQKENI. The CDR3 sequence is 15 residues long. V was pared by 6 bases and J by 8 bases, with 10 bases of the junction left unmatched. The CDR3 region is CASSGTGGAGSGYTF. The DNA of the CDR3 is TGTGCCAGCTCCGGGACAGGGGGCGCAGGCTCCGGCTACACCTTC.

The rearrangement uses TRBV28 and TRBJ2-5; D may be TRBD2 (5 bases). Trimming removed 5 bases from V and 4 bases from J, with 14 bases in between. Germline CDR1 reads MDHEN; CDR2 reads SYDVKM. The CDR3 extends over 14 amino acids. The chain's CDR3 is CASSRSGIVETQYF. In DNA form, the CDR3 reads TGTGCCAGCAGTAGATCCGGGATCGTAGAGACCCAGTACTTC.

The chain recombines TRBV5-1 with TRBJ2-3; 10 bases are a match to TRBD1. V lost 4 bases and J lost 6; bases outside the gene matches: 8. CDR3 length: 15 amino acids. Germline assignment: CDR1 SGHRS and CDR2 YFSETQ. The CDR3 DNA follows: TGCGCCAGCAGCCCGACAGGACAGGGGGTTGATACGCAGTATTTT. This sequence encodes CASSPTGQGVDTQYF. The variable domain in full, completed from reference TRBV5-1 and TRBJ2-3, reads KAGVTQTPRYLIKTRGQQVTLSCSPISGHRSVSWYQQTPGQGLQFLFEYFSETQRNKGNFPGRFSGRQFSNSRSEMNVSTLELGDSALYLCASSPTGQGVDTQYFGPGTRLTVL.

The CDR3, as DNA: TGTGCCAGCGCCCAGGCGGATACGCAGTATTTT. Its protein product is CASAQADTQYF. V and J are TRBV6-5 and TRBJ2-3; the D is unclear. CDR3 size: 11 residues. Germline-derived CDR1 and CDR2 are MNHEY and SVGAGI. Trimming left V 8 bases short and J 6 bases short, with 9 bases between.

This chain uses TRBV18 with TRBJ2-7; D gene unclear. CDR1 is KGHSH, CDR2 LQKENI, per germline. V was cut by 4 bases and J by 3 bases, with 10 bases left in between. This CDR3 has 13 residues. This CDR3 is CASSLTRFYEQYF. For the CDR3, the DNA is TGTGCCAGCTCACTGACAAGGTTCTACGAGCAGTACTTC.

In this sample, this clone turned up a few times. The chain joins TRBV7-9 to TRBJ2-7; 9 bases align to TRBD1. Germline V gene lookup returns CDR1 SEHNR and CDR2 FQNEAQ (reference sequence). V shed 5 bases and J 2 bases; nucleotides not matched to a gene: 7. The CDR3 contains 15 residues. The DNA for the CDR3 is TGTGCCAGCAGCCCCACAGGGGGCCTCACCTACGAGCAGTACTTC. It specifies CASSPTGGLTYEQYF.

The genes are TRBV7-2 and TRBJ2-1; weak D call: TRBD1 (6 bases). The CDR3 has 17 amino acids. Trimming stripped 1 base from V and 5 bases from J, with 18 bases between. In germline, CDR1 is SGHTA, CDR2 FQGNSA. The CDR3 loop reads CASSLVGGTPKNNEQFF. The CDR3 nucleotides are TGTGCCAGCAGCTTAGTTGGGGGCACTCCTAAGAACAATGAGCAGTTCTTC.

This clone occurred once. The chain recombines TRBV6-2 or TRBV6-3 with TRBJ2-1, with 9 positions matching TRBD2. CDR3 length: 14 amino acids. Germline V gene sequence: CDR1 MNHEY, CDR2 SVGEGT. After removal of 6 bases from V and 4 bases from J, the junction contained 4 bases not matched to a gene. Written as DNA, the CDR3 is TGTGCCAGCAGCCCTAGCGGGGCGTACAATGAGCAGTTCTTC. Its translation: CASSPSGAYNEQFF.

The chain has TRBV5-1 and TRBJ1-2; D ambiguous. The CDR3 has 16 amino acids. The V end lost 3 bases, the J end lost 3 bases, and 18 bases lay between the germline ends. CDR1 SGHRS and CDR2 YFSETQ come from the germline V gene. CDR3 sequence reads: CASSSTYPRGYYGYTF. CDR3 coding DNA: TGCGCCAGCAGCTCGACGTACCCCCGGGGATACTATGGCTACACCTTC.

The CDR3 loop is CASSYNRGQSPLHF. The CDR3 coding sequence is TGTGCCAGCAGTTACAATAGGGGGCAATCACCCCTCCACTTT. V usage is TRBV6-5 and J usage is TRBJ1-6, with TRBD1 matching over 7 bases. The CDR3 has 14 amino acids. The germline V gene encodes CDR1 MNHEY and CDR2 SVGAGI. The ends lost 2 bases at V and 10 bases at J; junction bases unmatched: 5.